This T cell receptor (beta chain) was sequenced for a study of T-cell reconstitution after alpha-beta-depleted transplantation in children (dated by TCRdb to about 2016). Regarding the complete study: Using TCR repertoire profiling, the study quantitatively followed how T-cell immune reconstitution unfolded in children after TCRalphabeta/CD19-depleted allogeneic hematopoietic cell transplantation. Study-level results and caveats: Hyperexpanded clone frequencies declined over subsequent months; after one year, T-cell counts and TCRbeta diversity were mostly attributed to newly produced T cells. In some patients, the high TCRbeta diversity seen at day 60 was put down to recipient T cells and intrathymic progenitors that had survived conditioning. The apparently early alphabetaT-cell count recovery about two months after transplant was reportedly dependent on only several hundred rapidly expanded clones derived from non-depleted graft cells.

Library preparation employed PCR. Sequencing instrument: Illumina HiSeq 2500. TCR library preparation used molecular barcoding, with unique molecular identifiers applied to normalize quantification of the TCRbeta repertoire. TCRdb ran its own pipeline on the public reads, namely fastp trimming at Q25 and MiXCR clone calling, and kept in-frame beta chains. All rows with the same CDR3 protein become a single entry with the most common DNA and genes. This sample lists 300,000 or so distinct CDR3 sequences; around 25% were detected once. The biggest ten clones account for approximately 11% of the sample. Worth noting for this clonotype: Its target antigen remains unknown. No much larger clone is present one base from it, and per-base qualities are unavailable.

The germline V gene specifies KGHSH as CDR1 and LQKENI as CDR2. V is pruned by 1 base and J by 5 bases, leaving 8 bases of the junction without a gene match. Taken from cysteine to phenylalanine, the CDR3 has 17 residues. Just the 51-base CDR3 DNA is kept, in frame starting at base 1. What this sample's treatment or condition label stands for: allogeneic hematopoietic cell transplantation with graft depleted of TCRalphabeta T cells and CD19 B cells. TCRalphabeta/CD19-depleted allogeneic hematopoietic cell grafts were given to the transplant recipients, all of whom were children. This chain is built from TRBV18 and TRBJ2-5, with 12 bases aligning to TRBD2. The sequencing used PBMCs, mostly from graft donor cells, collected 180 days after TCRalphabeta/CD19-depleted stem cell transplant. The sequence was obtained from a male patient between 10 and 17 years old who had a stem cell transplant for acute lymphoblastic leukemia, so the T cells may come from the graft donor. The encoded CDR3 is CASSPRASGRAQETQYF. The nucleotide sequence reads TGTGCCAGCTCACCACGCGCTAGCGGGAGGGCCCAGGAGACCCAGTACTTC. The entire variable domain, with the stretches around the CDR3 drawn from the reference TRBV18 and TRBJ2-5 proteins, is NAGVMQNPRHLVRRRGQEARLRCSPMKGHSHVYWYRQLPEEGLKFMVYLQKENIIDESGMPKERFSAEFPKEGPSILRIQQVVRGDSAAYFCASSPRASGRAQETQYFGPGTRLLVL.